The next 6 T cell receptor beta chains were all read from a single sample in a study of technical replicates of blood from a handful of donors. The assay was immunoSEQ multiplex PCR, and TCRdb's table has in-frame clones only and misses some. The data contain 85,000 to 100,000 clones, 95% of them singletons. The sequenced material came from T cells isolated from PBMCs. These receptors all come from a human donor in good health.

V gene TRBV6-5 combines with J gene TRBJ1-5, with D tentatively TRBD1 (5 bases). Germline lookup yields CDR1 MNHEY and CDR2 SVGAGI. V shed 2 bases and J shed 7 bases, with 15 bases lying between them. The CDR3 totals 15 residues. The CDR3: CASSYGAGPQQPQHF. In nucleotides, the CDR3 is TGTGCCAGCAGTTACGGGGCAGGGCCTCAGCAGCCCCAGCATTTT.

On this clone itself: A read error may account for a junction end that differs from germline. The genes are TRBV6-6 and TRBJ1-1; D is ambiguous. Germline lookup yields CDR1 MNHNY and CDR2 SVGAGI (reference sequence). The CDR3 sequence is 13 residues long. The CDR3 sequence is CASNPDLTGKNKF. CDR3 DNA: TGTGCCAGCAATCCTGACCTGACCGGGAAGAACAAATTT.

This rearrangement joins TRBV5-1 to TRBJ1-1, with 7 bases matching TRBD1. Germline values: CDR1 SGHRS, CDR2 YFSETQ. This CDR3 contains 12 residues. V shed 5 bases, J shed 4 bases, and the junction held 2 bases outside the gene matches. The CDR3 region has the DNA TGCGCCAGCAGTCCAGGGGGCACTGAAGCTTTCTTT. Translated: CASSPGGTEAFF.

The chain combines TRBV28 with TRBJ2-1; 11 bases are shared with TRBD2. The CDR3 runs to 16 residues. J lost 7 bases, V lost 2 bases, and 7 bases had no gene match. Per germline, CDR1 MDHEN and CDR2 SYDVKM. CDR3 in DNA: TGTGCCAGCAGTTTAGATGGGCTAGCGGGAGGAAATGAGCAGTTCTTC. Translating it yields CASSLDGLAGGNEQFF. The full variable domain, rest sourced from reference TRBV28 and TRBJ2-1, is DVKVTQSSRYLVKRTGEKVFLECVQDMDHENMFWYRQDPGLGLRLIYFSYDVKMKEKGDIPEGYSVSREKKERFSLILESASTNQTSMYLCASSLDGLAGGNEQFFGPGTRLTVL.

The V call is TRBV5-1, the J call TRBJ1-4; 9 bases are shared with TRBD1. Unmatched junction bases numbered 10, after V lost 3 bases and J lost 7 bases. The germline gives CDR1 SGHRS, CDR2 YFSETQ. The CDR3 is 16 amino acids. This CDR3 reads CASSWELTGGGEKLFF. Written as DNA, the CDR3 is TGCGCCAGCAGCTGGGAGTTGACAGGGGGTGGTGAAAAACTGTTTTTT.

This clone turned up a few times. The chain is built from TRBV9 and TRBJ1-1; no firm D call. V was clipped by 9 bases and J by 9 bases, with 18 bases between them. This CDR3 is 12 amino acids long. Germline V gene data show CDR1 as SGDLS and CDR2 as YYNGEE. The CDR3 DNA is TGTGCCACCTGGTGGTGCGGAAACCAAGCTTTCTTT. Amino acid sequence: CATWWCGNQAFF. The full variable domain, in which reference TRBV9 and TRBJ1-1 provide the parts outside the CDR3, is DSGVTQTPKHLITATGQRVTLRCSPRSGDLSVYWYQQSLDQGLQFLIQYYNGEERAKGNILERFSAQQFPDLHSELNLSSLELGDSALYFCATWWCGNQAFFGQGTRLTVV.